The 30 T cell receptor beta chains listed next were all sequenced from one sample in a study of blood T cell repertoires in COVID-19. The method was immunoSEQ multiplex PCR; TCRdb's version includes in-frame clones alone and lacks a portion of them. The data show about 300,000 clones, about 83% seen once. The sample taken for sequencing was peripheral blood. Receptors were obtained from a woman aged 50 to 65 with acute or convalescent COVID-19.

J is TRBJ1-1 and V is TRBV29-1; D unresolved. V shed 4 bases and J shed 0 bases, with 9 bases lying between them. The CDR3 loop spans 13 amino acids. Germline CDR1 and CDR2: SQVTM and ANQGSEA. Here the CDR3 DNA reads TGCAGCGTTGGAAAGGAGCTGAACACTGAAGCTTTCTTT. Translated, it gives CSVGKELNTEAFF.

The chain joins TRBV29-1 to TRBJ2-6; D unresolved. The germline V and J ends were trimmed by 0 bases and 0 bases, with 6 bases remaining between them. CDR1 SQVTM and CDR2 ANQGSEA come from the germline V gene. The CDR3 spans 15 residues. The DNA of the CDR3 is TGCAGCGTTGAAGAGGCCTCCTCTGGGGCCAACGTCCTGACTTTC. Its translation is CSVEEASSGANVLTF.

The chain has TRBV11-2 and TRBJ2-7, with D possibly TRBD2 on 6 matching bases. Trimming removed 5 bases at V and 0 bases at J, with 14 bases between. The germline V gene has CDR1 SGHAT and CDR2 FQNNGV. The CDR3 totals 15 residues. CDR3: CASSPRDFSSYEQYF. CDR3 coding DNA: TGTGCCAGCAGCCCCCGGGACTTCAGCTCCTACGAGCAGTACTTC.

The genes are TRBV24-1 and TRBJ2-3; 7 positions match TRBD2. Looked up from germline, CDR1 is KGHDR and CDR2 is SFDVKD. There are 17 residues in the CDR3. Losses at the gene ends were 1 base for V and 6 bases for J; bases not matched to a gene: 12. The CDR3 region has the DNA TGTGCCACCAGTGATTTAAGAGGCAGGGAGGGGTCGGATACGCAGTATTTT. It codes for CATSDLRGREGSDTQYF.

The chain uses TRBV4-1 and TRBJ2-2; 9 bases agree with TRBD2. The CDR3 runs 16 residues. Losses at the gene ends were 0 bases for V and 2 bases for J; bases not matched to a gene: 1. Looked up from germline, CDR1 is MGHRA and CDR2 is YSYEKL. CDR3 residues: CASSQETSGNTGELFF. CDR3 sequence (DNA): TGCGCCAGCAGCCAAGAGACTAGCGGTAACACCGGGGAGCTGTTTTTT.

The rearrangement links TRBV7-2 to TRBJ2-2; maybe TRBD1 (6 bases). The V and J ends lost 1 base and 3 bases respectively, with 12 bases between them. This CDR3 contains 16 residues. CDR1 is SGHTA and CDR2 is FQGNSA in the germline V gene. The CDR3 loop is CASSLVRAGDTGELFF. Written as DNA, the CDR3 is TGTGCCAGCAGCTTAGTTCGCGCAGGGGACACCGGGGAGCTGTTTTTT.

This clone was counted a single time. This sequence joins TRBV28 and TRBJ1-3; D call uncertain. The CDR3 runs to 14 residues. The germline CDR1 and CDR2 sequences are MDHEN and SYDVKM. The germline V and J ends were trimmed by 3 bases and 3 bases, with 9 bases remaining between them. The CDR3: CASSLQRLGNTIYF. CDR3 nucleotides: TGTGCCAGCAGTTTGCAGAGACTTGGAAACACCATATATTTT.

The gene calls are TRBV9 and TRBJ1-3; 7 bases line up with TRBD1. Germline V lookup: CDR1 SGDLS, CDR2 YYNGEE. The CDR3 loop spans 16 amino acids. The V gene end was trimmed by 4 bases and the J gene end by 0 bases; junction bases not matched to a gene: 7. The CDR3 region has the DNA TGTGCCAGCAGCCTGGGACAGCACTTCTCTGGAAACACCATATATTTT. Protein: CASSLGQHFSGNTIYF.

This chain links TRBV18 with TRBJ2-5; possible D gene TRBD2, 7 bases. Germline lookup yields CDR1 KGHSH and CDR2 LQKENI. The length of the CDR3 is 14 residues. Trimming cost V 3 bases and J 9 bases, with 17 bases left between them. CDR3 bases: TGTGCCAGCTCACCGTCAGCAGGGGCGGGGGCCCAGTACTTC. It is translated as CASSPSAGAGAQYF.

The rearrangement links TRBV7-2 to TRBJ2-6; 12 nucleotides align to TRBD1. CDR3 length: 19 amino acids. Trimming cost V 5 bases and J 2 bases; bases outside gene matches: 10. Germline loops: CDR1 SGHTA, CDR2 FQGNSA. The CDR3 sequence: CASSPGTGGRLTGANVLTF. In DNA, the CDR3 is TGTGCCAGCAGCCCCGGGACAGGGGGCAGGTTGACTGGGGCCAACGTCCTGACTTTC.

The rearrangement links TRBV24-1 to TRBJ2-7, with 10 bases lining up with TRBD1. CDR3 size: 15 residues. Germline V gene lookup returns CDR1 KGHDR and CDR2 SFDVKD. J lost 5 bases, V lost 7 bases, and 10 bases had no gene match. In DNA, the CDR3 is TGTGCCACCAGACGACCGGACAGGGGGATAGACGAGCAGTACTTC. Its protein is CATRRPDRGIDEQYF.

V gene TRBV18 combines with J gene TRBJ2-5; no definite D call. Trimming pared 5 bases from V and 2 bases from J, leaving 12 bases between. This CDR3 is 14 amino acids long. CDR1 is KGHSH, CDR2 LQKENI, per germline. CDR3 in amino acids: CASSGLTAQETQYF. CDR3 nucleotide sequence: TGTGCCAGCTCAGGCTTGACTGCACAAGAGACCCAGTACTTC.

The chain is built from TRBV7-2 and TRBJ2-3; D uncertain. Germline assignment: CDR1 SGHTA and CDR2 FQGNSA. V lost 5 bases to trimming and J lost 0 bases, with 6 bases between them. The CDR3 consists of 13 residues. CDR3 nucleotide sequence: TGTGCCAGCAGCGCGACTAGCACAGATACGCAGTATTTT. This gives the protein CASSATSTDTQYF.

The CDR3 bases are TGTGCCAGCAGTTTATCAACTACCTATGCCTACGAGCAGTACTTC. Protein: CASSLSTTYAYEQYF. The rearrangement joins TRBV27 to TRBJ2-7; the D is unclear. Germline CDR1 MNHEY, CDR2 SMNVEV (reference sequence). The CDR3 is 15 amino acids. V lost 0 bases and J 2 bases, leaving 11 bases between the germline ends.

In DNA form, the CDR3 reads TGTGCCAGCAGTTCGTTACAGGGATATCAGGCCTACGAGCAGTACTTC. Protein: CASSSLQGYQAYEQYF. The V and J genes are TRBV27 and TRBJ2-5, with a weak D call TRBD1 (6 bases). Matching the DNA end better, TRBJ2-7 makes the J call doubtful. The length of the CDR3 is 16 residues. CDR1 and CDR2 (germline): MNHEY, SMNVEV (reference sequence).

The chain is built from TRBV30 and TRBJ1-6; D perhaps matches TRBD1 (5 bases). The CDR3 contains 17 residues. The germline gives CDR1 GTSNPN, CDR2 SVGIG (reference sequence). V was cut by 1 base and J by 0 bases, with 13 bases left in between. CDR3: CAWSGDSGSSYNSPLHF. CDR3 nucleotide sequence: TGTGCCTGGAGTGGAGACAGTGGAAGCTCCTATAATTCACCCCTCCACTTT.

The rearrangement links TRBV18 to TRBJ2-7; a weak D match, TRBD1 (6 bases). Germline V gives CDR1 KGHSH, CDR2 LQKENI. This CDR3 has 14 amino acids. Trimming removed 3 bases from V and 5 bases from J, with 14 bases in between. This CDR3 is CASSPLTGPHEQYF. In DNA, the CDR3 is TGTGCCAGCTCACCCCTGACAGGCCCCCACGAGCAGTACTTC. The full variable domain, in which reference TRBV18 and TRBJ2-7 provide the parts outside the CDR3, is NAGVMQNPRHLVRRRGQEARLRCSPMKGHSHVYWYRQLPEEGLKFMVYLQKENIIDESGMPKERFSAEFPKEGPSILRIQQVVRGDSAAYFCASSPLTGPHEQYFGPGTRLTVT.

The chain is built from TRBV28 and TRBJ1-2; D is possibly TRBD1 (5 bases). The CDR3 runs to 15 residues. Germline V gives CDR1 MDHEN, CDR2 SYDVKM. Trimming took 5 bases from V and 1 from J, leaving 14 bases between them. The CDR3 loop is CASSPRTSINYGYTF. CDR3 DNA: TGTGCCAGCAGTCCTCGGACAAGTATTAACTATGGCTACACCTTC.

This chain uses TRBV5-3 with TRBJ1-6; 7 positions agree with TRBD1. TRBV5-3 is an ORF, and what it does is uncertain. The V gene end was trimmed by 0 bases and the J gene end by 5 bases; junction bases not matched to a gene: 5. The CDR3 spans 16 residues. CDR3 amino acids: CARSLDPGTDNSPLHF. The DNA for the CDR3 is TGTGCCAGAAGCTTGGACCCCGGGACAGATAATTCACCCCTCCACTTT.

The CDR3, as DNA: TGTGCCAGCAGCTTGGGACAGGGGTCGAGGGAGCAGTACTTC. Protein: CASSLGQGSREQYF. The chain is built from TRBV7-8 and TRBJ2-7; TRBD1 matches at 10 bases. Germline V gene data show CDR1 as SGHVS and CDR2 as FQNEAQ. With 3 bases clipped from V and 7 bases from J, the junction kept 6 bases outside the gene matches. The CDR3 extends over 14 amino acids.

The CDR3 bases are TGTGCCAGCTCACCACTACGGACAGGAAGCTCCTACGAGCAGTACTTC. Amino acid sequence: CASSPLRTGSSYEQYF. This chain uses TRBV18 with TRBJ2-7, with 7 bases matching TRBD1. The germline V gene encodes CDR1 KGHSH and CDR2 LQKENI. V gave up 1 base and J gave up 0 bases; unmatched junction bases: 6. CDR3 length: 16 amino acids.

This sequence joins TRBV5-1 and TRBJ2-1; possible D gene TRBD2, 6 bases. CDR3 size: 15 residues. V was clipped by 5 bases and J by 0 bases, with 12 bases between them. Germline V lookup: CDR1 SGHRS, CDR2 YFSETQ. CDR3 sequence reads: CASRSGYSSYNEQFF. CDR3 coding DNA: TGCGCCAGCAGGAGCGGGTACAGCTCCTACAATGAGCAGTTCTTC.

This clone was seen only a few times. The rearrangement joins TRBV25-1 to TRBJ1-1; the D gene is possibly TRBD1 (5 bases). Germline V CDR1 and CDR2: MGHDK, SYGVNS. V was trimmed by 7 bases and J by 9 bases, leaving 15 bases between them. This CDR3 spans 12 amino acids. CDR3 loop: CASTDQGSQAFF. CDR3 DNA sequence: TGTGCCAGCACCGACCAGGGCAGTCAAGCTTTCTTT.

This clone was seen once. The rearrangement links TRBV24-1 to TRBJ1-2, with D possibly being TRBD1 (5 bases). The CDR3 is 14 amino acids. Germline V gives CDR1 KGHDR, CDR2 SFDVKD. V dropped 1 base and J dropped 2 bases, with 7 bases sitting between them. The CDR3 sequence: CATSDFRVNYGYTF. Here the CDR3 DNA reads TGTGCCACCAGTGATTTCAGGGTGAACTATGGCTACACCTTC.

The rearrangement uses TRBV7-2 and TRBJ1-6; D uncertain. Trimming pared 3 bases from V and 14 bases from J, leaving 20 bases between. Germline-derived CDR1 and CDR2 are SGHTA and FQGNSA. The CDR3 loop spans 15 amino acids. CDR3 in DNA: TGTGCCAGCAGCTTGGACGGGTTGGAGGCTCGGACCCTCCACTTT. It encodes CASSLDGLEARTLHF.

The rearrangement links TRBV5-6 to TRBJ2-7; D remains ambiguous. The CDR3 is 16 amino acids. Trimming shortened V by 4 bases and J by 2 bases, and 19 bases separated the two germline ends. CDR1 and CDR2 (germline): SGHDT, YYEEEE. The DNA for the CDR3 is TGTGCCAGCAGCCGGCATGGGCAGCAGGAAACCTACGAGCAGTACTTC. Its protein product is CASSRHGQQETYEQYF.

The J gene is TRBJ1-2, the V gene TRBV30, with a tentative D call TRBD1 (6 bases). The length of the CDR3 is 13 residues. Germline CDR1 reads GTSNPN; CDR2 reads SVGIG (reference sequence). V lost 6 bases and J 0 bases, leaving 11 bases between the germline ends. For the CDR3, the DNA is TGTGCCTGTCAGGACAGAACTAACTATGGCTACACCTTC. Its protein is CACQDRTNYGYTF.

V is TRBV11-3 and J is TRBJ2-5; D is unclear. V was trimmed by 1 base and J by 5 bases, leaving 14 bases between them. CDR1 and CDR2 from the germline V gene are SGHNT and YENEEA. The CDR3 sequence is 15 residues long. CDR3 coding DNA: TGTGCCAGCAGCTTAGGTCTAGGCCCCGGGGAGACCCAGTACTTC. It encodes CASSLGLGPGETQYF.

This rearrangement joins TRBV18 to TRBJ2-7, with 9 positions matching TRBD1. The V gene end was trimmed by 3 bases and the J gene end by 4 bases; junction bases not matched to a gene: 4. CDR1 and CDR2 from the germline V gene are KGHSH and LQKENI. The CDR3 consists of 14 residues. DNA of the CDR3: TGTGCCAGCTCACCTTCGACAGGGGGGTACGAGCAGTACTTC. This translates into CASSPSTGGYEQYF.

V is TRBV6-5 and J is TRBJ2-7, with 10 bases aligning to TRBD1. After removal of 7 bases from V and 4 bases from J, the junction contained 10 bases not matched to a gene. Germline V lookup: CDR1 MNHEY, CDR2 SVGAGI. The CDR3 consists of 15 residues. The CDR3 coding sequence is TGTGCCAGCAAAAAGTCGGGACAGGGGTTGTACGAGCAGTACTTC. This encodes CASKKSGQGLYEQYF.